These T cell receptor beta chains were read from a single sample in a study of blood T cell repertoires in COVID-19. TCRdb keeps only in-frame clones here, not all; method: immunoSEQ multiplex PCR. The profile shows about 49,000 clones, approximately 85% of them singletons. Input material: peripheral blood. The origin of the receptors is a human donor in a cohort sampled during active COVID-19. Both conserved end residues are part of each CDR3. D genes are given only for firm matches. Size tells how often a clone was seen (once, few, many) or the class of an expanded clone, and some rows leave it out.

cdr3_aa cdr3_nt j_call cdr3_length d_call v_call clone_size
CSASRLAGVSYEQYF TGCAGTGCAAGTCGTTTAGCGGGAGTGTCTTACGAGCAGTACTTC TRBJ2-7 15 TRBD2 TRBV20-1 -
CASSTSLAGGHNEQYF TGTGCCAGCAGTACCTCGCTCGCGGGAGGCCACAACGAGCAGTACTTC TRBJ2-7 16 TRBD2 TRBV28 few
CASSPGGLGQGRYEQYF TGTGCCAGCAGTCCGGGAGGTCTGGGACAGGGACGTTACGAGCAGTACTTC TRBJ2-7 17 TRBD1 TRBV28 -
CASLLSSYNSPLHF TGTGCCAGTCTTCTGAGCTCCTATAATTCACCCCTCCACTTT TRBJ1-6 14 - TRBV6-6 -
CAWRGLAGPNTGELFF TGTGCCTGGAGGGGACTAGCGGGACCGAACACCGGGGAGCTGTTTTTT TRBJ2-2 16 TRBD2 TRBV30 -
CASSLTIAGEGSETQYF TGTGCCAGCAGCTTAACGATTGCAGGGGAGGGAAGCGAGACCCAGTACTTC TRBJ2-5 17 - TRBV7-3 -
CASSLDRGYYNEQFF TGTGCCAGCAGCTTGGACAGGGGCTACTACAATGAGCAGTTCTTC TRBJ2-1 15 TRBD1 TRBV7-3 -
CASSLASYGYTF TGCGCCAGCAGCTTGGCCAGCTATGGCTACACCTTC TRBJ1-2 12 - TRBV5-1 few
CASARENTGELFF TGTGCCAGCGCGCGGGAGAACACCGGGGAGCTGTTTTTT TRBJ2-2 13 - TRBV9 once
CASSSLGTANEAFF TGCGCCAGCAGCTCACTCGGGACAGCAAATGAAGCTTTCTTT TRBJ1-1 14 TRBD1 TRBV5-1 -
CAIRDSLGNTIYF TGTGCCATCCGGGACTCCCTAGGAAACACCATATATTTT TRBJ1-3 13 - TRBV10-3 -
CASSLVGGDYNEQFF TGTGCCAGCAGCTTAGTAGGGGGCGACTACAATGAGCAGTTCTTC TRBJ2-1 15 TRBD1 TRBV7-6 -
CASSSDSWLGNIQYF TGTGCCAGCAGTTCGGACAGCTGGTTAGGAAACATTCAGTACTTC TRBJ2-4 15 - TRBV6-6 once
CASSRDSTGGYTF TGTGCCAGCAGCCGGGACAGTACAGGTGGCTACACCTTC TRBJ1-2 13 TRBD1 TRBV3-1/TRBV3-2 -
CASSLDPKPGVYF TGTGCCAGCAGCTTAGACCCCAAACCCGGGGTGTATTTT TRBJ2-3 13 - TRBV11-2 -
CAWSVGAALQPQHF TGTGCCTGGAGTGTGGGGGCTGCTCTTCAGCCCCAGCATTTT TRBJ1-5 14 - TRBV30 -
CASSPVTLTGQYSNSGNTIYF TGTGCCAGCTCACCAGTAACGTTGACGGGACAGTATTCAAACTCTGGAAACACCATATATTTT TRBJ1-3 21 TRBD1 TRBV18 -
CASGLAGAAYEQYF TGTGCCAGCGGCTTAGCGGGAGCGGCCTACGAGCAGTACTTC TRBJ2-7 14 TRBD2 TRBV7-9 few
CASSTRTDYNEQFF TGTGCCAGCAGCACACGGACAGATTACAATGAGCAGTTCTTC TRBJ2-1 14 - TRBV7-9 -
CASSLTRGRKNTEAFF TGTGCCAGCAGCTTAACAAGGGGCCGAAAGAACACTGAAGCTTTCTTT TRBJ1-1 16 - TRBV11-1 -
CASSQEGGTGNYEQYF TGTGCCAGCAGCCAAGAAGGGGGGACAGGGAACTACGAGCAGTACTTC TRBJ2-7 16 TRBD1 TRBV3-1/TRBV3-2 -
CASRPSGRRQDTQYF TGTGCCAGCAGACCTAGCGGGAGGCGTCAAGATACGCAGTATTTT TRBJ2-3 15 TRBD2 TRBV6-2/TRBV6-3 -
CASRQDREGQPQHF TGTGCCAGCAGACAGGACAGGGAAGGTCAGCCCCAGCATTTT TRBJ1-5 14 TRBD1 TRBV6-5 -
CASSPSDRTGADTQYF TGTGCCAGCTCACCAAGCGACCGGACAGGGGCAGATACGCAGTATTTT TRBJ2-3 16 TRBD1 TRBV18 -
CASKQAGDYNEQFF TGTGCCAGCAAACAAGCGGGAGACTACAATGAGCAGTTCTTC TRBJ2-1 14 TRBD2 TRBV2 -
CASSDRGSEKLFF TGTGCCAGCAGTGACAGGGGAAGTGAAAAACTGTTTTTT TRBJ1-4 13 - TRBV6-1 -
CAWGRGLGNQPQHF TGTGCCTGGGGAAGGGGGCTTGGCAATCAGCCCCAGCATTTT TRBJ1-5 14 TRBD1 TRBV30 -
CASSQSGRSYEQYF TGTGCCAGCAGCCAGAGCGGGAGGTCCTACGAGCAGTACTTC TRBJ2-7 14 TRBD2 TRBV5-4 -
CASSFSGLRDGGEKLFF TGTGCCAGCAGCTTTTCCGGCTTACGGGACGGGGGTGAAAAACTGTTTTTT TRBJ1-4 17 - TRBV9 -
CASSGRPGRTTFNYGYTF TGTGCCAGTAGCGGGAGGCCGGGACGGACCACCTTTAACTATGGCTACACCTTC TRBJ1-2 18 - TRBV19 -
CASSLDRPYEQYF TGTGCCAGCAGCTTAGACAGACCCTACGAGCAGTACTTC TRBJ2-7 13 - TRBV11-1 -
CASRLDRGHSPLHF TGTGCCAGCAGACTAGACAGGGGGCATTCACCCCTCCACTTT TRBJ1-6 14 TRBD1 TRBV6-5 few
CASSRDRVNTEAFF TGTGCCAGCAGCCGAGACAGGGTGAACACTGAAGCTTTCTTT TRBJ1-1 14 TRBD1 TRBV7-8 -
CASSLASGNYGYTF TGTGCCAGCAGCTTAGCGTCGGGTAACTATGGCTACACCTTC TRBJ1-2 14 - TRBV7-2 -
CASSGTVQVETQYF TGTGCCAGCAGTGGAACAGTTCAGGTGGAGACCCAGTACTTC TRBJ2-5 14 - TRBV2 -
CASSLRGGAWNEQFF TGTGCCAGCAGTTTAAGGGGGGGGGCCTGGAATGAGCAGTTCTTC TRBJ2-1 15 - TRBV6-2/TRBV6-3 -
CASIALGGRGDTQYF TGTGCCAGTATCGCCCTTGGGGGCCGAGGAGATACGCAGTATTTT TRBJ2-3 15 - TRBV19 -
CSASPGQGATYNEQFF TGCAGTGCTAGTCCTGGACAGGGTGCGACCTACAATGAGCAGTTCTTC TRBJ2-1 16 TRBD1 TRBV20-1 -
CAWRAGGTSNEQFF TGTGCCTGGAGAGCCGGGGGGACCTCCAATGAGCAGTTCTTC TRBJ2-1 14 TRBD2 TRBV30 -
CASSQNPAGDPQPFF TGTGCCAGCTCACAAAACCCAGCGGGGGATCCCCAACCGTTTTTT TRBJ1-4 15 - TRBV18 -
CASSHRWTENTEAFF TGCGCCAGCAGCCACAGATGGACAGAGAACACTGAAGCTTTCTTT TRBJ1-1 15 - TRBV4-1 -
CAWSNPRQGSSYEQYF TGTGCCTGGAGTAACCCGCGGCAGGGAAGCTCCTACGAGCAGTACTTC TRBJ2-7 16 - TRBV30 -
CASGTGTANSEYGYTF TGTGCTAGTGGAACCGGGACAGCCAACTCAGAGTATGGCTACACCTTC TRBJ1-2 16 TRBD1 TRBV12-5 -
CASSLTSQGRQTQYF TGTGCCAGCAGCTTAACAAGTCAGGGTCGGCAGACCCAGTACTTC TRBJ2-5 15 - TRBV7-3 -
CASSLGTIQNTEAFF TGTGCCAGCAGCTTGGGCACAATACAGAACACTGAAGCTTTCTTT TRBJ1-1 15 - TRBV11-2 -
CASTLQGARSNQPQHF TGTGCCAGCACTCTACAGGGGGCTCGTAGCAATCAGCCCCAGCATTTT TRBJ1-5 16 TRBD1 TRBV2 -
CATSDLASGEADTQYF TGTGCCACCAGTGACCTCGCGTCGGGGGAGGCAGATACGCAGTATTTT TRBJ2-3 16 - TRBV24-1 -
CASSQDRGHQPQHF TGTGCCAGCAGTCAAGACAGGGGGCACCAGCCCCAGCATTTT TRBJ1-5 14 TRBD1 TRBV6-6 -
CASSGTALQNEKLFF TGTGCCAGCAGTGGGACAGCACTTCAGAATGAAAAACTGTTTTTT TRBJ1-4 15 - TRBV2 -
CASSSGQGGNSPLHF TGTGCCAGCAGCTCGGGACAGGGTGGTAATTCACCCCTCCACTTT TRBJ1-6 15 TRBD1 TRBV7-2 few
CASSFLAGDYNEQFF TGCGCCAGCAGCTTCCTAGCGGGAGATTACAATGAGCAGTTCTTC TRBJ2-1 15 TRBD2 TRBV5-1 -
CSASRNTEAFF TGCAGCGCGTCCAGGAACACTGAAGCTTTCTTT TRBJ1-1 11 - TRBV29-1 few
CASSQDSSITGEAFF TGTGCCAGCAGCCAAGATTCAAGTATTACAGGTGAAGCTTTCTTT TRBJ1-1 15 - TRBV4-2 once
CASSQVSHQVAGYNEQFF TGCGCCAGCAGCCAAGTGTCGCATCAGGTCGCGGGCTACAATGAGCAGTTCTTC TRBJ2-1 18 - TRBV4-1 -
CASRKGQGNTEAFF TGTGCCAGCAGGAAGGGACAGGGGAACACTGAAGCTTTCTTT TRBJ1-1 14 TRBD1 TRBV6-6 -
CASSQDGPDSGGYTF TGCGCCAGCAGCCAAGATGGACCGGATTCAGGGGGCTACACCTTC TRBJ1-2 15 - TRBV4-3 -
CASSSGQGISPLHF TGTGCCAGCAGTTCCGGACAGGGCATTTCACCCCTCCACTTT TRBJ1-6 14 TRBD1 TRBV28 -
CASSISYQGDTQYF TGTGCCAGTAGTATCTCGTATCAGGGAGATACGCAGTATTTT TRBJ2-3 14 - TRBV19 -
CASSLDAGVYF TGCGCCAGCAGCTTGGATGCAGGGGTGTATTTT TRBJ2-3 11 - TRBV5-1 -